Below are 28 T cell receptor beta chains sequenced from a single sample in a study of shared clonotypes between healthy human individuals. Using immunoSEQ multiplex PCR, the repertoire was profiled, and TCRdb retains in-frame clones only, with some absent. The table shows some 2,100,000 clones, with 90% to 96% occurring only once. The sequenced sample consisted of naive CD4+ T cells sorted from blood. Subset: CD45RA+ positively selected. The receptor set was obtained from a young man in good health.

The chain employs TRBV10-3 and TRBJ1-1; 7 nucleotides match TRBD1. V shed 0 bases, J shed 9 bases, and the junction held 7 bases outside the gene matches. Looked up from germline, CDR1 is ENHRY and CDR2 is SYGVKD. The CDR3 sequence is 14 residues long. The CDR3: CAISESTGLVKAFF. The CDR3 region has the DNA TGTGCCATCAGTGAGTCGACAGGGTTGGTGAAAGCTTTCTTT.

The chain joins TRBV9 to TRBJ2-5; 10 positions agree with TRBD2. The V gene's germline CDR1 is SGDLS and CDR2 YYNGEE. Germline trimming cut 0 bases from V and 4 bases from J; bases unmatched to any gene: 12. This CDR3 is 18 amino acids long. CDR3 DNA sequence: TGTGCCAGCAGCGTAGAGGCTAGCGGGAGTGTAGCACGAGAGACCCAGTACTTC. Translating gives CASSVEASGSVARETQYF.

The rearrangement joins TRBV13 to TRBJ2-7; perhaps D is TRBD1 or TRBD2 (5 bases each). Germline V gene sequence: CDR1 PRHDT, CDR2 FYEKMQ (reference sequence). The CDR3 runs 15 residues. Trimming shortened V by 2 bases and J by 0 bases, and 11 bases separated the two germline ends. The CDR3 spells CASSLRGLSSYEQYF. The CDR3 DNA follows: TGTGCCAGCAGCTTACGGGGCCTGAGCTCCTACGAGCAGTACTTC.

The chain combines TRBV19 with TRBJ2-7; D assignment may be TRBD1 or TRBD2 (5 bases each). The CDR3 is made up of 14 amino acids. Germline CDR1 LNHDA, CDR2 SQIVND (reference sequence). Trimming removed 4 bases at V and 3 bases at J, with 13 bases between. The CDR3 DNA reads as TGTGCCAGTAGTACACCGGGACGGGACTACGAGCAGTACTTC. The encoded protein is CASSTPGRDYEQYF.

The chain links TRBV7-8 to TRBJ2-5; D call uncertain. This CDR3 comprises 13 residues. Trimming removed 3 bases from V and 5 bases from J, with 10 bases in between. The germline V gene encodes CDR1 SGHVS and CDR2 FQNEAQ. The CDR3 region has the DNA TGTGCCAGCAGCTTGGGGATTAGGGAGACCCAGTACTTC. Translating it yields CASSLGIRETQYF.

The V gene is TRBV6-5, the J gene TRBJ2-7; 9 nucleotides line up with TRBD1. V lost 1 base to trimming and J lost 1 base; unmatched junction nucleotides: 2. Germline V lookup: CDR1 MNHEY, CDR2 SVGAGI. The CDR3 sequence is 15 residues long. The CDR3 DNA follows: TGTGCCAGCAGTTACTTGACAGGGGGGTCCTACGAGCAGTACTTC. Its translation is CASSYLTGGSYEQYF.

The V call is TRBV11-2, the J call TRBJ2-5, with TRBD2 as a possible D gene (5 bases). Trimming left V 1 base short and J 4 bases short, with 10 bases between. The CDR3 spans 14 residues. Per germline, CDR1 SGHAT and CDR2 FQNNGV. CDR3 coding DNA: TGTGCCAGCAGCTTAGGACTACCCCCAGAGACCCAGTACTTC. This encodes CASSLGLPPETQYF.

The genes are TRBV6-5 and TRBJ1-1; 9 bases agree with TRBD1. From germline, CDR1 is MNHEY and CDR2 SVGAGI. The CDR3 length is 14 residues. V lost 8 bases to trimming and J lost 5 bases; unmatched junction nucleotides: 9. The CDR3 region is CASAVGQGTTEAFF. The DNA of the CDR3 is TGTGCCAGCGCCGTCGGACAGGGGACGACTGAAGCTTTCTTT.

The chain joins TRBV18 to TRBJ2-5, with 9 bases matching TRBD2. J gave up 1 base and V 3 bases, and 9 bases lay outside the gene matches. The CDR3 runs 17 residues. Germline CDR1 reads KGHSH; CDR2 reads LQKENI. In DNA form, the CDR3 reads TGTGCCAGCTCACCCCTACCTGGTAGCGGGGGCCAAGAGACCCAGTACTTC. Protein sequence: CASSPLPGSGGQETQYF.

The gene calls are TRBV4-2 and TRBJ2-1; no definite D call. CDR1 is LGHNA and CDR2 is YNFKEQ in the germline V gene. V was cut by 2 bases and J by 4 bases, with 15 bases left in between. This CDR3 comprises 16 residues. CDR3 nucleotide sequence: TGTGCCAGCAGCCAAAATACAGCAGGCGGTTACAATGAGCAGTTCTTC. This gives the protein CASSQNTAGGYNEQFF.

This sequence joins TRBV10-3 and TRBJ1-2; D ambiguous. In germline, CDR1 is ENHRY, CDR2 SYGVKD. Trimming removed 2 bases from V and 8 bases from J, with 18 bases in between. The CDR3 spans 15 residues. CDR3 nucleotide sequence: TGTGCCATCAGTGAGCCCCAGACGGGCCCCCAGGGCTACACCTTC. Its protein product is CAISEPQTGPQGYTF.

The chain employs TRBV19 and TRBJ2-3, with 13 bases lining up with TRBD2. V shed 7 bases, J shed 3 bases, and the junction held 4 bases outside the gene matches. Germline CDR1 LNHDA, CDR2 SQIVND (reference sequence). This CDR3 contains 15 residues. The CDR3 loop is CASIRTSGGTDTQYF. The CDR3 DNA reads TGTGCCAGTATCCGGACTAGCGGGGGAACAGATACGCAGTATTTT.

This clone showed up just a few times. This sample includes further DNA sequences coding for the same CDR3. This chain joins TRBV14 and TRBJ2-7; D gene ambiguous. Trimming took 3 bases from V and 4 from J, leaving 7 bases between them. CDR1 and CDR2 (germline): SGHDN, FVKESK. The CDR3 contains 12 residues. CDR3: CASSHVSYEQYF. The CDR3 nucleotides read TGTGCCAGCAGCCATGTCTCATACGAGCAGTACTTC.

This clone is a singleton in its sample. The gene calls are TRBV10-3 and TRBJ2-7; 9 nucleotides align to TRBD2. The CDR3 length is 14 residues. J was trimmed by 4 bases and V by 4 bases; bases with no gene match: 5. CDR1 ENHRY and CDR2 SYGVKD come from the germline V gene. CDR3 in amino acids: CAISGASGRYEQYF. The CDR3 nucleotides read TGTGCCATCAGTGGGGCCAGCGGGAGGTACGAGCAGTACTTC.

This clone turned up a few times. V usage is TRBV19 and J usage is TRBJ2-2, with D perhaps matching TRBD1 or TRBD2 (5 bases each). Trimming removed 5 bases at V and 1 base at J, with 11 bases between. Germline V lookup: CDR1 LNHDA, CDR2 SQIVND (reference sequence). The CDR3 is 15 amino acids. The CDR3 sequence is CASSWGSVNTGELFF. CDR3 coding DNA: TGTGCCAGTAGTTGGGGGTCCGTGAACACCGGGGAGCTGTTTTTT.

V usage is TRBV27 and J usage is TRBJ1-5; 11 bases are shared with TRBD1. CDR1 is MNHEY and CDR2 is SMNVEV in the germline V gene (reference sequence). The CDR3 sequence is 14 residues long. V was pared by 3 bases and J by 6 bases, with 1 base of the junction left unmatched. The CDR3 region is CASSFGTGGQPQHF. The CDR3 coding sequence is TGTGCCAGCAGTTTCGGGACAGGGGGTCAGCCCCAGCATTTT.

V usage is TRBV15 and J usage is TRBJ2-7; no reliable D call. Per germline, CDR1 LNHNV and CDR2 YYDKDF (reference sequence). The CDR3 sequence is 14 residues long. Trimming left V 1 base short and J 1 base short, with 8 bases between. The CDR3 loop reads CATSRASASYEQYF. In nucleotides, the CDR3 is TGTGCCACCAGCAGAGCCTCAGCTTCCTACGAGCAGTACTTC.

V is TRBV4-1 and J is TRBJ1-4; perhaps TRBD1 as D (5 bases). CDR3 size: 16 residues. The germline V gene encodes CDR1 MGHRA and CDR2 YSYEKL. V lost 1 base, J lost 7 bases, and 16 bases lay in between. CDR3 nucleotides: TGCGCCAGCAGCCAAGCTCCCAGGGTGCCATCTGAAAAACTGTTTTTT. This codes for CASSQAPRVPSEKLFF.

This chain connects TRBV7-9 to TRBJ1-3; D call uncertain. CDR3 length: 17 residues. V was clipped by 0 bases and J by 0 bases, with 12 bases between them. Germline lookup yields CDR1 SEHNR and CDR2 FQNEAQ (reference sequence). CDR3 DNA sequence: TGTGCCAGCAGCTTAGCGCAGGACGCAAGCTCTGGAAACACCATATATTTT. The encoded protein is CASSLAQDASSGNTIYF.

The chain uses TRBV4-1 and TRBJ2-3; 9 nucleotides agree with TRBD2. From germline, CDR1 is MGHRA and CDR2 YSYEKL. Trimming took 1 base from V and 5 from J; bases not matched to a gene: 7. The CDR3 contains 16 residues. The CDR3 spells CASSQAPGLARDTQYF. The CDR3 DNA reads as TGCGCCAGCAGCCAAGCTCCGGGACTAGCTAGAGATACGCAGTATTTT.

The rearrangement links TRBV6-1 to TRBJ2-4; D could derive from TRBD1 or TRBD2 (5 bases each). In germline, CDR1 is MNHNS, CDR2 SASEGT. V was trimmed by 2 bases and J by 8 bases, leaving 16 bases between them. The CDR3 length is 15 residues. For the CDR3, the DNA is TGTGCCAGCAGTGAAAGAGGGGCGCTGGGTGACATTCAGTACTTC. The encoded protein is CASSERGALGDIQYF.

About this clone: The sample holds other DNA sequences that translate to the same CDR3. The CDR3 nucleotides read TGTGCCAGCTCACCACCAGTCGGGTACGAGCAGTACTTC. It encodes CASSPPVGYEQYF. The chain carries TRBV18 and TRBJ2-7, with D unresolved. This CDR3 comprises 13 residues. Germline loops: CDR1 KGHSH, CDR2 LQKENI. V dropped 0 bases and J dropped 4 bases, with 7 bases sitting between them.

This clone is a singleton in its sample. This chain links TRBV7-2 with TRBJ2-7; 8 nucleotides align to TRBD2. This CDR3 is built from 15 residues. Germline trimming cut 5 bases from V and 2 bases from J; bases unmatched to any gene: 8. CDR1 and CDR2 (germline): SGHTA, FQGNSA. DNA for the CDR3: TGTGCCAGCAGCACAAGGCCGGGAGGGCCCTACGAGCAGTACTTC. This gives the protein CASSTRPGGPYEQYF.

The V and J genes are TRBV2 and TRBJ1-2; D gene unclear. This CDR3 has 15 amino acids. Trimming stripped 2 bases from V and 4 bases from J, with 14 bases between. From germline, CDR1 is SNHLY and CDR2 FYNNEI. CDR3 sequence reads: CASSEQNLETYGYTF. The CDR3 nucleotides read TGTGCCAGCAGTGAACAAAATCTCGAGACCTATGGCTACACCTTC.

Of note for this clone: Other DNA sequences in the sample encode the same CDR3. The chain employs TRBV6-5 and TRBJ2-5; D is undetermined. The V end was cut by 8 bases, the J end by 2 bases, with 6 bases between. CDR3 length: 11 residues. The germline CDR1 and CDR2 sequences are MNHEY and SVGAGI. CDR3 nucleotides: TGTGCCAGCGGACGTCAAGAGACCCAGTACTTC. It yields the protein CASGRQETQYF.

This clone occurred once. This rearrangement joins TRBV14 to TRBJ2-7; no clear D. V was cut by 4 bases and J by 6 bases, with 13 bases left in between. Germline values: CDR1 SGHDN, CDR2 FVKESK. The CDR3 loop spans 13 amino acids. CDR3 nucleotides: TGTGCCAGCAGCCCGAGAGCAGGAGCCGAGCAGTACTTC. It encodes CASSPRAGAEQYF.

This clone came up once. CDR3 region: CASSRFTDTQYF. The CDR3 region has the DNA TGTGCCAGCAGTCGGTTCACAGATACGCAGTATTTT. This chain connects TRBV28 to TRBJ2-3, with D unresolved. Germline V gene data show CDR1 as MDHEN and CDR2 as SYDVKM. There are 12 residues in the CDR3. V lost 5 bases and J lost 2, with 5 bases in between.

V usage is TRBV2 and J usage is TRBJ1-2; D possibly corresponds to TRBD1 (6 bases). V was pared by 3 bases and J by 4 bases, with 30 bases between. The germline V gene has CDR1 SNHLY and CDR2 FYNNEI. This CDR3 has 20 residues. The CDR3: CASSDPPGRDKARFSYGYTF. The DNA for the CDR3 is TGTGCCAGCAGTGACCCCCCAGGCCGGGACAAGGCGCGTTTTTCCTATGGCTACACCTTC.